These 5 T cell receptor beta chains share one sample of origin, sequenced in a study of OX40 agonist ivuxolimab in advanced cancers. Library preparation employed the immunoSEQ multiplex PCR assay. This immuneACCESS table, as held by TCRdb, lists in-frame sequences with V and J called but not all clones. Of the missing ones, under half trace to an unresolved V gene in checked studies; the others have no known cause. The sample data list some 68,000 clones, and roughly 86% of these were observed just once. The top ten clones comprise around 0.99% of the sample. The sample was CD4+ or CD8+ T cells sorted from blood, taken in a trial of the OX40 agonist ivuxolimab. All receptors derive from an adult with an advanced solid tumor such as melanoma, head and neck, liver or kidney cancer.

This chain uses TRBV5-6 with TRBJ2-4; tentative D call: TRBD1 (6 bases). This CDR3 region has 14 residues. The V gene lost 3 bases and the J gene lost 6 bases, with 13 bases spanning the gap. Germline V CDR1 and CDR2: SGHDT, YYEEEE. The CDR3 DNA follows: TGTGCCAGCAGCTCCCGGGACAAGGGAAACATTCAGTACTTC. It codes for CASSSRDKGNIQYF.

The chain joins TRBV18 to TRBJ2-7; D call uncertain. Trimming shortened V by 3 bases and J by 5 bases, and 14 bases separated the two germline ends. CDR1 is KGHSH and CDR2 is LQKENI in the germline V gene. CDR3 length: 14 amino acids. As DNA, the CDR3 is TGTGCCAGCTCACCCCCAATCAAACCCCACGAGCAGTACTTC. As protein: CASSPPIKPHEQYF.

The J gene is TRBJ2-7, the V gene TRBV7-8; D not resolved. CDR1 is SGHVS, CDR2 FQNEAQ, per germline. This CDR3 has 15 residues. The V and J ends lost 1 base and 2 bases respectively, with 12 bases between them. The CDR3 loop is CASSLGIVLAYEQYF. The DNA for the CDR3 is TGTGCCAGCAGCTTAGGTATCGTCCTAGCCTACGAGCAGTACTTC.

This chain uses TRBV2 with TRBJ2-1; D might be TRBD1 or TRBD2, each matching 8 bases. Trimming pared 1 base from V and 6 bases from J, leaving 37 bases between. The CDR3 extends over 23 amino acids. In germline, CDR1 is SNHLY, CDR2 FYNNEI. The CDR3 coding sequence is TGTGCCAGCAGTGAAGAGGCAGGGGGCAGGGACGGCGGGAGGAGAGTACGGGGCAATGAGCAGTTCTTC. Its translation: CASSEEAGGRDGGRRVRGNEQFF.

The chain combines TRBV5-4 with TRBJ2-3; TRBD2 agrees at 8 bases. The CDR3 runs 16 residues. Per germline, CDR1 SGHNT and CDR2 YYREEE (reference sequence). The V segment lost 0 bases and the J segment 6 bases; nucleotides outside the gene matches: 9. The CDR3 bases are TGTGCCAGCAGCTTGGAATCGGGACTAGGGTCGGATACGCAGTATTTT. The encoded protein is CASSLESGLGSDTQYF.